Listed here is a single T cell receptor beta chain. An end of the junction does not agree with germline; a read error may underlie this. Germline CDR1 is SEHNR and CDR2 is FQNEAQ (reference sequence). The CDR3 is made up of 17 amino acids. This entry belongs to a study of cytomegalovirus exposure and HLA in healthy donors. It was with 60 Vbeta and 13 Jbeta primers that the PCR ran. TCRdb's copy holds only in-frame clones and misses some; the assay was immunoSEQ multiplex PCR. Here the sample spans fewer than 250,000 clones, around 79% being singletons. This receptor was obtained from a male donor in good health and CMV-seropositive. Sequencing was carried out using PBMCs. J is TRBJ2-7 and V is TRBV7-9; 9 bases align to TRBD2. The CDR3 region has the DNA TGTTCCAGCAGCCCCCGTGATGGCGGGAGGGGCGCCTACGAGCAGTACTTC. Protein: CSSSPRDGGRGAYEQYF.